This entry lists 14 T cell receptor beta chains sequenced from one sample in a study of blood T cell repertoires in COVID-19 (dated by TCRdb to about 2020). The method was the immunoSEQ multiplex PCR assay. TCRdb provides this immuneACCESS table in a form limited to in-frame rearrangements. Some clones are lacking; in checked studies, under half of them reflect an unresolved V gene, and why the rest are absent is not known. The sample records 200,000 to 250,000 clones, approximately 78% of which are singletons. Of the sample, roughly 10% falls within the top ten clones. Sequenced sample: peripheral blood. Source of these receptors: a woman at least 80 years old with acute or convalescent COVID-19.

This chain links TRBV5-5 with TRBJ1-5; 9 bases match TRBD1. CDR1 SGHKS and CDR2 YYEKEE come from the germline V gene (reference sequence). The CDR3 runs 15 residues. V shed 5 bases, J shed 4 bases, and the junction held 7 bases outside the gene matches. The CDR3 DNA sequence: TGTGCCAGCAGTTCGACCGGGACAGGGAATCAGCCCCAGCATTTT. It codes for CASSSTGTGNQPQHF.

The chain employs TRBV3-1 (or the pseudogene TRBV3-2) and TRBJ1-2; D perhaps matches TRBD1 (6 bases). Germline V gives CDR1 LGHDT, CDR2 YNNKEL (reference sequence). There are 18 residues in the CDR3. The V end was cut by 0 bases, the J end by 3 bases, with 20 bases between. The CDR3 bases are TGTGCCAGCAGCCAAGATTGGCAGGGGCCGACCTCAGACTATGGCTACACCTTC. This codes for CASSQDWQGPTSDYGYTF.

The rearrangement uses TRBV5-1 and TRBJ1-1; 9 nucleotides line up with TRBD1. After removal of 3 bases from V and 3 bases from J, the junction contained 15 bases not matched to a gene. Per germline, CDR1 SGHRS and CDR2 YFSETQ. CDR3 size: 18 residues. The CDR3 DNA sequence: TGCGCCAGCAGCTGGACTTCCGCGGGACAGGGAGGAGACACTGAAGCTTTCTTT. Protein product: CASSWTSAGQGGDTEAFF.

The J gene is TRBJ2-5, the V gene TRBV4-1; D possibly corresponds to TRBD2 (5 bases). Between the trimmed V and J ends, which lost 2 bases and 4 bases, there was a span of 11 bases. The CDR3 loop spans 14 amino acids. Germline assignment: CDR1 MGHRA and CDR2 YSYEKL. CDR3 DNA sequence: TGCGCCAGCAGCCAAATAACTAGGGCAGAGACCCAGTACTTC. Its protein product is CASSQITRAETQYF.

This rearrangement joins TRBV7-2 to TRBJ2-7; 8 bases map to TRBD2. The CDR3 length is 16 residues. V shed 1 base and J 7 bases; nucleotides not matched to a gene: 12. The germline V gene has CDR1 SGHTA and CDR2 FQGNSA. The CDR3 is CASSLGLERGSGEQYF. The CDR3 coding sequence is TGTGCCAGCAGCTTAGGATTGGAGCGGGGGTCGGGAGAGCAGTACTTC.

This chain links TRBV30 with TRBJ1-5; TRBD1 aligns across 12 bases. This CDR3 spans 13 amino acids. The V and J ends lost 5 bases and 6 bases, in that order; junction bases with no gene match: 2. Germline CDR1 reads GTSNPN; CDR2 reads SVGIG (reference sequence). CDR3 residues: CAWGTGGPQPQHF. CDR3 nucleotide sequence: TGTGCCTGGGGGACAGGGGGCCCTCAGCCCCAGCATTTT.

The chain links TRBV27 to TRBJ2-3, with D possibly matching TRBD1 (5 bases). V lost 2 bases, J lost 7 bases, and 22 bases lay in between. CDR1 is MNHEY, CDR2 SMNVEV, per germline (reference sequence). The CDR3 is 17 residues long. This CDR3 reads CASSLNVRGPPLYTQYF. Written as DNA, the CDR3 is TGTGCCAGCAGTTTAAATGTTAGGGGCCCGCCTCTATATACGCAGTATTTT.

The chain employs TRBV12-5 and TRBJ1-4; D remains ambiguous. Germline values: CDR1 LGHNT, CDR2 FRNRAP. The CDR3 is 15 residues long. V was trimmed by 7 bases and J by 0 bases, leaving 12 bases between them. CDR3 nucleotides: TGTGCTAGTGTCGAGTGGGCCGCAACTAATGAAAAACTGTTTTTT. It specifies CASVEWAATNEKLFF.

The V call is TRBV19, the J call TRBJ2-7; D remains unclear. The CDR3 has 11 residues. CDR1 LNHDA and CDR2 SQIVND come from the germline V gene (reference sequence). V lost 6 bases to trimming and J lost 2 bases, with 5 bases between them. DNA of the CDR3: TGTGCCAGTAGATCGGCCTACGAGCAGTACTTC. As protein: CASRSAYEQYF.

The CDR3 region is CASSLALTGGDGYTF. In DNA form, the CDR3 reads TGTGCCAGCAGCTTAGCGCTCACAGGGGGCGATGGCTACACCTTC. The chain joins TRBV7-2 to TRBJ1-2; TRBD1 agrees at 9 bases. The CDR3 consists of 15 residues. Germline V gene sequence: CDR1 SGHTA, CDR2 FQGNSA. Germline trimming cut 0 bases from V and 6 bases from J; bases unmatched to any gene: 5. Supplemented by reference TRBV7-2 and TRBJ1-2, the full variable domain reads GAGVSQSPSNKVTEKGKDVELRCDPISGHTALYWYRQSLGQGLEFLIYFQGNSAPDKSGLPSDRFSAERTGGSVSTLTIQRTQQEDSAVYLCASSLALTGGDGYTFGSGTRLTVV.

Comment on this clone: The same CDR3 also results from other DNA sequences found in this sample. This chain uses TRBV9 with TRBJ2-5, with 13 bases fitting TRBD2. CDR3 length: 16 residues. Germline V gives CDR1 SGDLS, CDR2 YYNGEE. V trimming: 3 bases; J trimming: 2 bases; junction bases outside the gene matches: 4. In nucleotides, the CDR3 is TGTGCCAGCAGCGCCAGACTAGCGGGGGGACAAGAGACCCAGTACTTC. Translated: CASSARLAGGQETQYF.

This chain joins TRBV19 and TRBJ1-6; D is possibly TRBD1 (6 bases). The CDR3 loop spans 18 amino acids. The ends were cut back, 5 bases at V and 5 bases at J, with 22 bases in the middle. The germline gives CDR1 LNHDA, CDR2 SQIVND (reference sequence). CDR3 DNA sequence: TGTGCCAGTAGTTGGGGGCCCAGGAGCGGACGGGATAATTCACCCCTCCACTTT. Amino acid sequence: CASSWGPRSGRDNSPLHF.

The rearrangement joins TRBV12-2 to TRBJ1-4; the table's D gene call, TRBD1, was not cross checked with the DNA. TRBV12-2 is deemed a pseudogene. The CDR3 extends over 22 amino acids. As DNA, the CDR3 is TGTGCAAGTCGCTCAGCCAGAGCTAAAACAGGGGGCGCGAGGTTATCAAAAGAAAAACTGTTTTTT. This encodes CASRSARAKTGGARLSKEKLFF.

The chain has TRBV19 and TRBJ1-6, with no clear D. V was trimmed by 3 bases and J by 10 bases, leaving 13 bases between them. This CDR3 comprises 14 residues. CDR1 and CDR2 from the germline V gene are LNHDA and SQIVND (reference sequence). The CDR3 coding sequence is TGTGCCAGTAGTATTAAGGTCGCGGGCTCACCCCTCCACTTT. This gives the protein CASSIKVAGSPLHF.